A selection of T cell receptor beta chains follows, all from one sample in a study of beta chain features in type 1 diabetes. Sequenced by immunoSEQ multiplex PCR; TCRdb stores in-frame clones only, minus some. The sample has some 240,000 clones, under 20% seen once. The material sequenced was naive CD4+ T cells from blood. The receptors originated from a man in his thirties or forties with type 1 diabetes. Each CDR3 is given with its conserved first and last residue. Each record gives: V gene, clone size, D gene, J gene, CDR3 DNA, CDR3 protein. D genes are given only for firm matches. Size values are once, few and many counts, or a class for expanded clones, and some rows have none.

v_gene: TRBV23-1; abundance: NA; d_gene: NA; j_gene: TRBJ1-2; CDR3nt: TGCGCCAGCAGTCGGGGGCAGGGCAACTATGGCTACACCTTC; CDR3aa: CASSRGQGNYGYTF
v_gene: TRBV29-1; abundance: NA; d_gene: TRBD2; j_gene: TRBJ2-3; CDR3nt: TGCAGCGTTGATGGGGGGGAAGATACGCAGTATTTT; CDR3aa: CSVDGGEDTQYF
v_gene: TRBV30; abundance: few; d_gene: NA; j_gene: TRBJ2-5; CDR3nt: TGTGCCTGGAGCGGGACGGAGACCCAGTACTTC; CDR3aa: CAWSGTETQYF
v_gene: TRBV5-6; abundance: NA; d_gene: NA; j_gene: TRBJ2-2; CDR3nt: TGTGCCAGCAGCCGACCAGGCACCGGGGAGCTGTTTTTT; CDR3aa: CASSRPGTGELFF
v_gene: TRBV25-1; abundance: few; d_gene: TRBD2; j_gene: TRBJ2-3; CDR3nt: TGTGCCAGCATCAGGGAGGGGACAGATACGCAGTATTTT; CDR3aa: CASIREGTDTQYF
v_gene: TRBV7-2; abundance: NA; d_gene: NA; j_gene: TRBJ2-3; CDR3nt: TGTGCCAGCAGCTTTTGGACAGACGGCACAGATACGCAGTATTTT; CDR3aa: CASSFWTDGTDTQYF
v_gene: TRBV28; abundance: few; d_gene: NA; j_gene: TRBJ2-7; CDR3nt: TGTGCCAGCAGCCGGGCAGGGACATACGAGCAGTACTTC; CDR3aa: CASSRAGTYEQYF
v_gene: TRBV4-1; abundance: NA; d_gene: NA; j_gene: TRBJ2-2; CDR3nt: TGCGCCAGCAGCCAAGAAGGGGGAATCACCGGGGAGCTGTTTTTT; CDR3aa: CASSQEGGITGELFF
v_gene: TRBV2; abundance: few; d_gene: NA; j_gene: TRBJ2-1; CDR3nt: TGTGCCAGCAGTGGTGACACGTACAATGAGCAGTTCTTC; CDR3aa: CASSGDTYNEQFF
v_gene: TRBV11-2; abundance: NA; d_gene: TRBD2; j_gene: TRBJ2-3; CDR3nt: TGTGCCAGCAGCTCACAACTAGCGGGGAACACAGATACGCAGTATTTT; CDR3aa: CASSSQLAGNTDTQYF
v_gene: TRBV6-5; abundance: few; d_gene: TRBD1; j_gene: TRBJ2-1; CDR3nt: TGTGCCAGCAGTAAACCCGGGACAGGGTGGAATGAGCAGTTCTTC; CDR3aa: CASSKPGTGWNEQFF
v_gene: TRBV30; abundance: NA; d_gene: NA; j_gene: TRBJ1-5; CDR3nt: TGTGCCTGGAGTTCTTATAACGATCAGCCCCAGCATTTT; CDR3aa: CAWSSYNDQPQHF
v_gene: TRBV18; abundance: few; d_gene: NA; j_gene: TRBJ2-3; CDR3nt: TGTGCCAGCTCACCGGGGGTAAGCACAGATACGCAGTATTTT; CDR3aa: CASSPGVSTDTQYF
v_gene: TRBV5-1; abundance: few; d_gene: TRBD2; j_gene: TRBJ2-1; CDR3nt: TGCGCCAGCAGAGAAAGCGGGAGCTCCTACAATGAGCAGTTCTTC; CDR3aa: CASRESGSSYNEQFF
v_gene: TRBV4-2; abundance: few; d_gene: TRBD2; j_gene: TRBJ2-1; CDR3nt: TGTGCCAGCAGCTGGCGACTAGCGGGAAATAATGAGCAGTTCTTC; CDR3aa: CASSWRLAGNNEQFF
v_gene: TRBV7-2; abundance: NA; d_gene: TRBD2; j_gene: TRBJ2-2; CDR3nt: TGTGCCAGCAGCATCCTTAGCGGGAGGACTACCGGGGAGCTGTTTTTT; CDR3aa: CASSILSGRTTGELFF
v_gene: TRBV18; abundance: few; d_gene: NA; j_gene: TRBJ2-1; CDR3nt: TGTGCCAGCTCACCCCCGAATCCCAATGAGCAGTTCTTC; CDR3aa: CASSPPNPNEQFF
v_gene: TRBV19; abundance: NA; d_gene: TRBD1; j_gene: TRBJ2-7; CDR3nt: TGTGCCAGTGCGGACAGGGGTGACGAGCAGTACTTC; CDR3aa: CASADRGDEQYF
v_gene: TRBV14; abundance: NA; d_gene: TRBD1; j_gene: TRBJ2-5; CDR3nt: TGTGCCAGCAGCGCAAGCCACGGGGACAGGGGGAGCTGGGGTCAGGAGACCCAGTACTTC; CDR3aa: CASSASHGDRGSWGQETQYF
v_gene: TRBV29-1; abundance: NA; d_gene: TRBD1; j_gene: TRBJ2-5; CDR3nt: TGCAGCGTTGGGACAGGGGAGGAGACCCAGTACTTC; CDR3aa: CSVGTGEETQYF
v_gene: TRBV9; abundance: few; d_gene: TRBD1; j_gene: TRBJ2-7; CDR3nt: TGTGCCAGCAGCCTCGGACAGGTAAACGAGCAGTACTTC; CDR3aa: CASSLGQVNEQYF
v_gene: TRBV2; abundance: NA; d_gene: TRBD2; j_gene: TRBJ2-1; CDR3nt: TGTGCCAGCAGTGGACTAGCGGGAGTACGCGAGCAGTTCTTC; CDR3aa: CASSGLAGVREQFF
v_gene: TRBV14; abundance: few; d_gene: NA; j_gene: TRBJ1-2; CDR3nt: TGTGCCAGCAGCCAGGTGGTTGGTGGCTACACCTTC; CDR3aa: CASSQVVGGYTF
v_gene: TRBV9; abundance: NA; d_gene: NA; j_gene: TRBJ1-3; CDR3nt: TGTGCCAGCAGCTCTGACAGCTACTCTGGAAACACCATATATTTT; CDR3aa: CASSSDSYSGNTIYF
v_gene: TRBV27; abundance: few; d_gene: NA; j_gene: TRBJ2-5; CDR3nt: TGTGCCAGCAGTCAACTAAGGGGGGCCCAGTACTTC; CDR3aa: CASSQLRGAQYF
v_gene: TRBV28; abundance: few; d_gene: NA; j_gene: TRBJ2-1; CDR3nt: TGTGCCAGCAGGACTAGTAGTGAGCAGTTCTTC; CDR3aa: CASRTSSEQFF
v_gene: TRBV13; abundance: NA; d_gene: NA; j_gene: TRBJ2-4; CDR3nt: TGTGCCAGCAGCTTGGCCCCGAGGTCGGGGGCCAAAAACATTCAGTACTTC; CDR3aa: CASSLAPRSGAKNIQYF
v_gene: TRBV18; abundance: few; d_gene: TRBD1; j_gene: TRBJ1-1; CDR3nt: TGTGCCAGCTCGCCGGGACAGCGAGGATTAAACACTGAAGCTTTCTTT; CDR3aa: CASSPGQRGLNTEAFF
v_gene: TRBV23-1; abundance: few; d_gene: NA; j_gene: TRBJ2-3; CDR3nt: TGCGCCAGCAGTCAATCGGGACCTAGCGAGGCAGATACGCAGTATTTT; CDR3aa: CASSQSGPSEADTQYF
v_gene: TRBV28; abundance: NA; d_gene: NA; j_gene: TRBJ2-1; CDR3nt: TGTGCCAGCAGTGGCTTGGGGCTCCCCTACAATGAGCAGTTCTTC; CDR3aa: CASSGLGLPYNEQFF
v_gene: TRBV25-1; abundance: NA; d_gene: NA; j_gene: TRBJ2-3; CDR3nt: TGTGCCAGCAGCTACACCGTAAAGACAGATACGCAGTATTTT; CDR3aa: CASSYTVKTDTQYF
v_gene: TRBV7-2; abundance: NA; d_gene: NA; j_gene: TRBJ2-4; CDR3nt: TGTGCCAGCAGCTTAATCCAAAACATTCAGTACTTC; CDR3aa: CASSLIQNIQYF
v_gene: TRBV29-1; abundance: few; d_gene: NA; j_gene: TRBJ2-5; CDR3nt: TGCAGCGTTGGGGGGTATCAAGAGACCCAGTACTTC; CDR3aa: CSVGGYQETQYF
v_gene: TRBV5-6; abundance: NA; d_gene: NA; j_gene: TRBJ1-1; CDR3nt: TGTGCCAGCAGCTTTGGGCCGAACACTGAAGCTTTCTTT; CDR3aa: CASSFGPNTEAFF
v_gene: TRBV29-1; abundance: few; d_gene: NA; j_gene: TRBJ1-1; CDR3nt: TGCAGCGTTGGAGGAGGGACTGAAGCTTTCTTT; CDR3aa: CSVGGGTEAFF
v_gene: TRBV5-1; abundance: NA; d_gene: NA; j_gene: TRBJ2-3; CDR3nt: TGCGCCAGCACCCGATCCGGGGGAGATACGCAGTATTTT; CDR3aa: CASTRSGGDTQYF
v_gene: TRBV30; abundance: few; d_gene: NA; j_gene: TRBJ1-5; CDR3nt: TGTGCCTGGAGTGGCAAAGGGAACTTAGGGCCCCAGCATTTT; CDR3aa: CAWSGKGNLGPQHF
v_gene: TRBV4-3; abundance: few; d_gene: NA; j_gene: TRBJ2-3; CDR3nt: TGCGCCAGCAGTCGGTACGGGAGCCCCGGAGGGACAGATACGCAGTATTTT; CDR3aa: CASSRYGSPGGTDTQYF
v_gene: TRBV7-2; abundance: few; d_gene: NA; j_gene: TRBJ1-1; CDR3nt: TGTGCCAGCAGCTTAGAGGAGGGAAACACTGAAGCTTTCTTT; CDR3aa: CASSLEEGNTEAFF
v_gene: TRBV10-3; abundance: few; d_gene: NA; j_gene: TRBJ2-5; CDR3nt: TGTGCCATCAGAGGGGACACCCGGCGGGAGACCCAGTACTTC; CDR3aa: CAIRGDTRRETQYF
v_gene: TRBV7-3; abundance: NA; d_gene: TRBD1; j_gene: TRBJ1-2; CDR3nt: TGTGCCAGCAGTCCCGACAGGGATGATGGCTACACCTTC; CDR3aa: CASSPDRDDGYTF
v_gene: TRBV25-1; abundance: NA; d_gene: TRBD2; j_gene: TRBJ2-1; CDR3nt: TGTGCCAGCGGCGGGAGTAGCTCCTACAATGAGCAGTTCTTC; CDR3aa: CASGGSSSYNEQFF
v_gene: TRBV30; abundance: few; d_gene: NA; j_gene: TRBJ2-7; CDR3nt: TGTGCCAGGGGCGTCTCCTACGAGCAGTACTTC; CDR3aa: CARGVSYEQYF
v_gene: TRBV4-2; abundance: NA; d_gene: TRBD2; j_gene: TRBJ2-1; CDR3nt: TGTGCCAGCAGCCAAGATCCCTCTAGCGGAACCTACAATGAGCAGTTCTTC; CDR3aa: CASSQDPSSGTYNEQFF
v_gene: TRBV6-5; abundance: few; d_gene: TRBD2; j_gene: TRBJ2-7; CDR3nt: TGTGCCAGCAGTTACTCGGGGACTAGCGGAAACTACGAGCAGTACTTC; CDR3aa: CASSYSGTSGNYEQYF
v_gene: TRBV5-4; abundance: NA; d_gene: NA; j_gene: TRBJ1-4; CDR3nt: TGTGCCAGCAGCTTGGCCGGTTCTGCAACTAATGAAAAACTGTTTTTT; CDR3aa: CASSLAGSATNEKLFF